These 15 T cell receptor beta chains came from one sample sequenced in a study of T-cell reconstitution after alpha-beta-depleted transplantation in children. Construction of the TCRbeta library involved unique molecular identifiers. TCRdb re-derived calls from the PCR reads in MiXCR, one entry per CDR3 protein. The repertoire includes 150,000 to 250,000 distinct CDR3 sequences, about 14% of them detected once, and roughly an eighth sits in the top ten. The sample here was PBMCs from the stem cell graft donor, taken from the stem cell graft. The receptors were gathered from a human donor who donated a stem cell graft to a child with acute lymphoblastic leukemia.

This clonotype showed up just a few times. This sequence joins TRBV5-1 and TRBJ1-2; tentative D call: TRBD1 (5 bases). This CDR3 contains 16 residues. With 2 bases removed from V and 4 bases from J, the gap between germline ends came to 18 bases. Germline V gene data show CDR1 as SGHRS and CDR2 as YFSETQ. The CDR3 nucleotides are TGCGCCAGCAGCTTTTATAAGTTCGGGGGGGTCTATGGCTACACCTTC. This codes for CASSFYKFGGVYGYTF. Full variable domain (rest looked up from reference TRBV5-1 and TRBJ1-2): KAGVTQTPRYLIKTRGQQVTLSCSPISGHRSVSWYQQTPGQGLQFLFEYFSETQRNKGNFPGRFSGRQFSNSRSEMNVSTLELGDSALYLCASSFYKFGGVYGYTFGSGTRLTVV.

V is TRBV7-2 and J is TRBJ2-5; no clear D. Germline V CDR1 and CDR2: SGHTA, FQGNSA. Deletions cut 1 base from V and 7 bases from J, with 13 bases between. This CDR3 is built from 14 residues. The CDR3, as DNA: TGTGCCAGCAGCTTAGTTGGCCTGACTCGGACCCAGTACTTC. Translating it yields CASSLVGLTRTQYF.

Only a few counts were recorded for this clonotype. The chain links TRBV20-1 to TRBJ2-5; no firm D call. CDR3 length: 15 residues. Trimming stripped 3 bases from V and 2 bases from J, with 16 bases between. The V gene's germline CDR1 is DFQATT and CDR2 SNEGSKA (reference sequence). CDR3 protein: CSARAPVAIQETQYF. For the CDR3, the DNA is TGCAGTGCTAGGGCTCCGGTAGCAATACAAGAGACCCAGTACTTC.

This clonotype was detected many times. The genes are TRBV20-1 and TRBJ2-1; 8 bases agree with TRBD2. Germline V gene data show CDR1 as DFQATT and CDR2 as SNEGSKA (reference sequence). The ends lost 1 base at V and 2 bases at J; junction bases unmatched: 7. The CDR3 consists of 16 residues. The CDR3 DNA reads TGCAGTGCTAGAGTGTCTTCCGGGAGGGCCTACAATGAGCAGTTCTTC. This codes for CSARVSSGRAYNEQFF.

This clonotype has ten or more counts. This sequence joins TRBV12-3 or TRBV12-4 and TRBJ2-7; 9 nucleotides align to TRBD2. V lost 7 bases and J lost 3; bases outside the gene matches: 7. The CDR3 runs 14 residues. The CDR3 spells CASTPGLAGYEQYF. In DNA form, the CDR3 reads TGTGCCAGCACCCCGGGACTAGCTGGCTACGAGCAGTACTTC.

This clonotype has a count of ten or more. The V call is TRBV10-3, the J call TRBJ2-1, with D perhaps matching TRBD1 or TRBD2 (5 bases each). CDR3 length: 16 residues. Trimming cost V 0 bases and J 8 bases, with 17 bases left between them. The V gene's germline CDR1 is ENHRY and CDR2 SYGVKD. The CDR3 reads CAISESRAGHLDEQFF. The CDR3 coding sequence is TGTGCCATCAGTGAGTCGAGGGCAGGACACCTCGATGAGCAGTTCTTC.

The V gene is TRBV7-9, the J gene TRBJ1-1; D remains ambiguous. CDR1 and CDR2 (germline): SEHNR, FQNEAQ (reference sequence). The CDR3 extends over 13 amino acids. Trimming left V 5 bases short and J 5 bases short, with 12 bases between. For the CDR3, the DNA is TGTGCCAGCAGCCCAACGGTGGCGACTGAAGCTTTCTTT. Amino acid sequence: CASSPTVATEAFF.

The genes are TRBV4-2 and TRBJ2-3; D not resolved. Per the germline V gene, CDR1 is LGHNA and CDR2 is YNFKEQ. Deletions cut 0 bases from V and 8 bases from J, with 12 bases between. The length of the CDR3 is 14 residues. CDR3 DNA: TGTGCCAGCAGCCAAGATCTAGTAAAGGCTACGCAGTATTTT. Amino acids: CASSQDLVKATQYF.

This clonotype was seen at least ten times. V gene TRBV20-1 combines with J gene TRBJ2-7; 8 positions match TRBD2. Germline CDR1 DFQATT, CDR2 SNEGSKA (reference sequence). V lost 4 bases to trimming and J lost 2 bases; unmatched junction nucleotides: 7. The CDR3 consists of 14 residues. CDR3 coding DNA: TGCAGTGCTAAAGGCGACGGGAGGGCCTACGAGCAGTACTTC. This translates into CSAKGDGRAYEQYF.

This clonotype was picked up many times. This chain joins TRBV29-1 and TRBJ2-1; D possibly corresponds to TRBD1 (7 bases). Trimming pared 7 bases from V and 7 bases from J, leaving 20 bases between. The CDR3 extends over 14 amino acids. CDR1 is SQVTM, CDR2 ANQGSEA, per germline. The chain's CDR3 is CSAPLVTGTNEQFF. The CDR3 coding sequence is TGCAGCGCCCCCCTGGTGACAGGGACTAATGAGCAGTTCTTC.

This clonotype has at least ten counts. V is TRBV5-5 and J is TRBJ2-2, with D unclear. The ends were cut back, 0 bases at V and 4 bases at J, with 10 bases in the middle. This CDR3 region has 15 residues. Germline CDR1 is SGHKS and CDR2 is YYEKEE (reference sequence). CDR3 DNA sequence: TGTGCCAGCAGCTTGGCCTATGGGCCCACCGGGGAGCTGTTTTTT. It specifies CASSLAYGPTGELFF.

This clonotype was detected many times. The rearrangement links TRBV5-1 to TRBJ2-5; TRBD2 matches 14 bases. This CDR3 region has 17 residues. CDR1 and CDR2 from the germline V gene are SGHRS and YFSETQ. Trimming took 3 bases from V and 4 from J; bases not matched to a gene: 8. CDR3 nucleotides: TGCGCCAGCAGCTCTCCGGGACTAGCGGGAGTACGAGAGACCCAGTACTTC. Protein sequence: CASSSPGLAGVRETQYF.

The CDR3 nucleotides are TGTGCCAGCAGCCAAGCGGGACAGGGGGGTGGCTACACCTTC. It is translated as CASSQAGQGGGYTF. The chain joins TRBV4-2 to TRBJ1-2; the match to TRBD1 covers 11 bases. This CDR3 comprises 14 residues. V dropped 1 base and J dropped 7; count of bases not matched to a gene: 2. From germline, CDR1 is LGHNA and CDR2 YNFKEQ.

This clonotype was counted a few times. CDR3 sequence: CASSLAGWGVGEKLFF. The CDR3 DNA reads TGTGCCAGCAGCTTAGCCGGATGGGGGGTGGGGGAAAAACTGTTTTTT. This chain links TRBV7-2 with TRBJ1-4; TRBD1 is a possible D gene (5 bases). This CDR3 is 16 amino acids long. Trimming took 0 bases from V and 8 from J, leaving 16 bases between them. CDR1 and CDR2 from the germline V gene are SGHTA and FQGNSA.

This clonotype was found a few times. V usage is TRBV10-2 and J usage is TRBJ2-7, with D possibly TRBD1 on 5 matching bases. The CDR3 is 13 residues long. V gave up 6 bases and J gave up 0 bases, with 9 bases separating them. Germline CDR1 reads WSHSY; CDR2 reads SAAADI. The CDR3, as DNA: TGCGCCAGCAGACAGGCGGACTCCTACGAGCAGTACTTC. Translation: CASRQADSYEQYF.